This T cell receptor beta chain was identified during a study of shared clonotypes between healthy human individuals. The wider study: Per-donor plates numbered three CD4 naive, three CD4 memory, two CD8 naive and one CD8 memory.

On sorted subsets, replicate PCRs used 200 to 250 ng DNA, or 27,000 or so T cell genomes. Profiling relied on immunoSEQ multiplex PCR, and the TCRdb table lists in-frame clones only, not all of them. The sample holds some 2,000,000 clones, 85% to 95% seen once. The CDR3 covers 14 residues. Between the trimmed V and J ends, which lost 9 bases and 1 base, there was a span of 13 bases. Germline-derived CDR1 and CDR2 are MNHNS and SASEGT. This TCR came from a young man in good health. The chain uses TRBV6-1 and TRBJ2-4; D perhaps matches TRBD2 (6 bases). Sequencing input: naive CD4+ T cells sorted from blood. Sample subset: CD45RA+ positively selected. CDR3: CASVSGGAKNIQYF. CDR3 DNA: TGTGCCAGTGTCTCAGGAGGGGCCAAAAACATTCAGTACTTC.